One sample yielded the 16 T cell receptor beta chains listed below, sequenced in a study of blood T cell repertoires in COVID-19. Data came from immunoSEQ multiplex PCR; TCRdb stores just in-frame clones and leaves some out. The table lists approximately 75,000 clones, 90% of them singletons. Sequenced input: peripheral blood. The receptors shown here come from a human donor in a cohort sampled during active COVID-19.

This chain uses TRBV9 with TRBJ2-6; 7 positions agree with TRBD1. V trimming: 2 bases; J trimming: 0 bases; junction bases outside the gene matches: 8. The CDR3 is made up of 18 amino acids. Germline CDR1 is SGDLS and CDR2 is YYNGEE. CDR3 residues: CASSVPGTVYSGANVLTF. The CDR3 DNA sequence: TGTGCCAGCAGCGTGCCAGGGACAGTCTACTCTGGGGCCAACGTCCTGACTTTC.

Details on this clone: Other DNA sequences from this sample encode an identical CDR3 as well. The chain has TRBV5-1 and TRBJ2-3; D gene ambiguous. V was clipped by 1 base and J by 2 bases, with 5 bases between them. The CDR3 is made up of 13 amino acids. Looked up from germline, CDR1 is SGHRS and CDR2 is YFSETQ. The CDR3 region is CASSLRVTDTQYF. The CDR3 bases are TGCGCCAGCAGCTTGCGGGTCACAGATACGCAGTATTTT.

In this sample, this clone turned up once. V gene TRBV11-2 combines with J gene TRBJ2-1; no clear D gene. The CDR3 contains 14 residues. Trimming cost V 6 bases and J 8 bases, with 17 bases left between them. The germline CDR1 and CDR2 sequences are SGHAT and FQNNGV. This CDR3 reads CASSRSPMRDEQFF. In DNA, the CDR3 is TGTGCCAGCAGTAGAAGCCCCATGAGAGATGAGCAGTTCTTC.

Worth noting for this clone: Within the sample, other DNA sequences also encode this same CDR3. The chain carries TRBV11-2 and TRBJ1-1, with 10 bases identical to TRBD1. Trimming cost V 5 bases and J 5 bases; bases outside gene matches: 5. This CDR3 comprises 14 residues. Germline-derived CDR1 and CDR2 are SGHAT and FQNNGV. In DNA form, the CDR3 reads TGTGCCAGCAGCCTAAGACAGGGGGCGACTGAAGCTTTCTTT. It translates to CASSLRQGATEAFF.

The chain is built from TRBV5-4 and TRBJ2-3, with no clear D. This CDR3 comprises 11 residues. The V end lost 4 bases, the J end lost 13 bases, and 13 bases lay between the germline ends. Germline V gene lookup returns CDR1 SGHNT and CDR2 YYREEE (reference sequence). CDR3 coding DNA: TGTGCCAGCAGCGCCGGTGCCCGGGAGTATTTT. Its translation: CASSAGAREYF.

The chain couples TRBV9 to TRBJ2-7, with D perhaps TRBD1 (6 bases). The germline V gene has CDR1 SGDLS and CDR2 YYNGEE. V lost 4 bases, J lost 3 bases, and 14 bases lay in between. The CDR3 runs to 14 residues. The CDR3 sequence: CASSSASQGYEQYF. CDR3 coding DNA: TGTGCCAGCAGCTCAGCCTCACAGGGCTACGAGCAGTACTTC.

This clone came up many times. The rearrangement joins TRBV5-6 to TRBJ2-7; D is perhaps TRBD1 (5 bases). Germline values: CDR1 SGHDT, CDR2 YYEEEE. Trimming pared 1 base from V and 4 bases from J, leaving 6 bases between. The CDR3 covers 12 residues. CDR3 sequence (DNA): TGTGCCAGCAGCTTGCAGGGTTACGAGCAGTACTTC. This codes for CASSLQGYEQYF.

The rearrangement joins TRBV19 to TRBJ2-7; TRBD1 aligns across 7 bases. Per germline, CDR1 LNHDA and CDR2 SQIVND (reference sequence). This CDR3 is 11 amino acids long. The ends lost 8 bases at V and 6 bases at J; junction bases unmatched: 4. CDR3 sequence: CASSDRLEQYF. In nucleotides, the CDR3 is TGTGCCAGTTCGGACAGGCTCGAGCAGTACTTC. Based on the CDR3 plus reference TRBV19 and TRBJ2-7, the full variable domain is DGGITQSPKYLFRKEGQNVTLSCEQNLNHDAMYWYRQDPGQGLRLIYYSQIVNDFQKGDIAEGYSVSREKKESFPLTVTSAQKNPTAFYLCASSDRLEQYFGPGTRLTVT.

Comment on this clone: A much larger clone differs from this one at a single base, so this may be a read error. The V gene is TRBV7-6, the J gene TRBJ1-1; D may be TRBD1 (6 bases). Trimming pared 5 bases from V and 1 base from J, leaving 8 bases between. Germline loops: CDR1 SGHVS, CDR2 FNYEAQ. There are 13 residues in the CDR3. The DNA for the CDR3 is TGTGCCAGCAGCCTGGGACAGAACACTGAAGCTTTCTTT. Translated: CASSLGQNTEAFF.

CDR3 protein: CASSSTSGARFGTDTQYF. CDR3 coding DNA: TGTGCCAGCAGCTCCACTAGCGGGGCACGCTTCGGCACAGATACGCAGTATTTT. The chain couples TRBV11-3 to TRBJ2-3, with 10 bases aligning to TRBD2. Germline V gene lookup returns CDR1 SGHNT and CDR2 YENEEA. This CDR3 is 18 amino acids long. The V gene end was trimmed by 4 bases and the J gene end by 1 base; junction bases not matched to a gene: 11.

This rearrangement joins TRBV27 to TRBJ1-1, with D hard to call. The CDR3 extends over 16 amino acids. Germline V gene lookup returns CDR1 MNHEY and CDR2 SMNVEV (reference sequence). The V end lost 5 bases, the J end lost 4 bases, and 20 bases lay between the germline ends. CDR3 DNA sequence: TGTGCCAGCAGTCCACCTGGACTGTCTCGGGGCACTGAAGCTTTCTTT. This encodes CASSPPGLSRGTEAFF.

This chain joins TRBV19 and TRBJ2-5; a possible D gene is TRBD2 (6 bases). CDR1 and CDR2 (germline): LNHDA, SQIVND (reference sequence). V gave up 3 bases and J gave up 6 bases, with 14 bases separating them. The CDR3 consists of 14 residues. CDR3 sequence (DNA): TGTGCCAGTAGTATGGGAAGGGCGGGACAGACCCAGTACTTC. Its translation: CASSMGRAGQTQYF.

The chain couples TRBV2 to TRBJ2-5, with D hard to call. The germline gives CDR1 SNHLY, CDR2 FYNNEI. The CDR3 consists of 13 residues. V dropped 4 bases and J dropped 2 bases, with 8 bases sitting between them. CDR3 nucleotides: TGTGCCAGCAGTGGTAGTTTTCAAGAGACCCAGTACTTC. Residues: CASSGSFQETQYF.

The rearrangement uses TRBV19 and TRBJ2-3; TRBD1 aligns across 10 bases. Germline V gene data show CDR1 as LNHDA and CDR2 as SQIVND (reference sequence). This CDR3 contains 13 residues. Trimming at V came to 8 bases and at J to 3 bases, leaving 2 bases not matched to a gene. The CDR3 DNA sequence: TGTGCCAGTCGGACAGGGGGGACAGATACGCAGTATTTT. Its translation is CASRTGGTDTQYF. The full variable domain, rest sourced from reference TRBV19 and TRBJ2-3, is DGGITQSPKYLFRKEGQNVTLSCEQNLNHDAMYWYRQDPGQGLRLIYYSQIVNDFQKGDIAEGYSVSREKKESFPLTVTSAQKNPTAFYLCASRTGGTDTQYFGPGTRLTVL.

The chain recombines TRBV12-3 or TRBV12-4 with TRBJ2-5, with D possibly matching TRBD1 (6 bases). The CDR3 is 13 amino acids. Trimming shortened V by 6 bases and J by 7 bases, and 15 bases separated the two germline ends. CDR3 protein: CASSPGTPRTQYF. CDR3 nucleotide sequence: TGTGCCAGCAGCCCCGGGACACCAAGGACCCAGTACTTC.

The CDR3 nucleotides read TGTGCCAGCTGTACAGGGGGCACTGGAAACACCATATATTTT. Translating gives CASCTGGTGNTIYF. This chain joins TRBV6-5 and TRBJ1-3, with 9 bases matching TRBD1. Germline CDR1 reads MNHEY; CDR2 reads SVGAGI. The CDR3 has 14 residues. V gave up 8 bases and J gave up 2 bases; unmatched junction bases: 4.